These 8 T cell receptor beta chains share one sample of origin, sequenced in a study of cytomegalovirus exposure and HLA in healthy donors. It was with 60 Vbeta and 13 Jbeta primers that the PCR ran. Only in-frame clones appear in the TCRdb table, and some are missing; sequencing was by immunoSEQ multiplex PCR. The sample contains approximately 180,000 clones, roughly 77% of which appear only once. Sequencing used PBMCs. These receptors were taken from a woman between 45 and 65 years old in good health and CMV-seronegative.

The V and J genes are TRBV7-6 and TRBJ2-7; 11 nucleotides match TRBD1. CDR3 length equals 14 residues. The V segment lost 5 bases and the J segment 6 bases; nucleotides outside the gene matches: 6. Germline loops: CDR1 SGHVS, CDR2 FNYEAQ. The CDR3 DNA sequence: TGTGCCAGCAGCAAAGGACAGGGGGCCGTCGAGCAGTACTTC. Translated, it gives CASSKGQGAVEQYF.

The chain links TRBV6-5 to TRBJ2-7; a possible D gene is TRBD2 (6 bases). The CDR3 is made up of 14 amino acids. Germline V gives CDR1 MNHEY, CDR2 SVGAGI. Between the trimmed V and J ends, which lost 7 bases and 6 bases, there was a span of 19 bases. The CDR3 spells CASTTGDVSSEQYF. In DNA form, the CDR3 reads TGTGCCAGCACCACGGGAGACGTCAGCTCCGAGCAGTACTTC.

The chain couples TRBV5-4 to TRBJ2-7; unclear D gene. V dropped 0 bases and J dropped 1 base, with 11 bases sitting between them. The CDR3 loop spans 15 amino acids. From germline, CDR1 is SGHNT and CDR2 YYREEE (reference sequence). CDR3 amino acids: CASSLDAALSYEQYF. The DNA for the CDR3 is TGTGCCAGCAGCTTGGATGCGGCATTATCCTACGAGCAGTACTTC. Full variable domain (rest looked up from reference TRBV5-4 and TRBJ2-7): ETGVTQSPTHLIKTRGQQVTLRCSSQSGHNTVSWYQQALGQGPQFIFQYYREEENGRGNFPPRFSGLQFPNYSSELNVNALELDDSALYLCASSLDAALSYEQYFGPGTRLTVT.

V and J are TRBV27 and TRBJ2-7, with TRBD2 matching over 14 bases. Looked up from germline, CDR1 is MNHEY and CDR2 is SMNVEV (reference sequence). There are 15 residues in the CDR3. V dropped 4 bases and J dropped 6; count of bases not matched to a gene: 5. The DNA of the CDR3 is TGTGCCAGCAGTTCCCGCGGACTAGCGGGGGGCGAGCAGTACTTC. Its protein product is CASSSRGLAGGEQYF.

The chain employs TRBV5-1 and TRBJ1-1; D unclear. V lost 6 bases to trimming and J lost 0 bases, with 15 bases between them. The CDR3 loop spans 15 amino acids. Germline V lookup: CDR1 SGHRS, CDR2 YFSETQ. CDR3 nucleotides: TGCGCCAGCACCGAATTATCTCAGGTGAACACTGAAGCTTTCTTT. This encodes CASTELSQVNTEAFF. Full variable domain (outside the CDR3, taken from reference TRBV5-1 and TRBJ1-1): KAGVTQTPRYLIKTRGQQVTLSCSPISGHRSVSWYQQTPGQGLQFLFEYFSETQRNKGNFPGRFSGRQFSNSRSEMNVSTLELGDSALYLCASTELSQVNTEAFFGQGTRLTVV.

The chain uses TRBV7-2 and TRBJ1-5; 8 nucleotides match TRBD1. The CDR3 is 17 amino acids. Per the germline V gene, CDR1 is SGHTA and CDR2 is FQGNSA. V was clipped by 4 bases and J by 3 bases; unmatched bases: 11. CDR3 bases: TGTGCCAGCAGCTCAGGGGGCCCAAATCGATTCAATCAGCCCCAGCATTTT. Translated: CASSSGGPNRFNQPQHF.

V gene TRBV7-9 combines with J gene TRBJ2-2; TRBD1 aligns across 9 bases. CDR3 length equals 16 residues. Germline V lookup: CDR1 SEHNR, CDR2 FQNEAQ (reference sequence). The V segment lost 6 bases and the J segment 6 bases; nucleotides outside the gene matches: 11. The DNA of the CDR3 is TGTGCCAGCAGGGGGGGGAGACAGGGGGACGCCGGGGAGCTGTTTTTT. This translates into CASRGGRQGDAGELFF. Together with reference TRBV7-9 and TRBJ2-2, the CDR3 gives the full variable domain: DTGVSQNPRHKITKRGQNVTFRCDPISEHNRLYWYRQTLGQGPEFLTYFQNEAQLEKSRLLSDRFSAERPKGSFSTLEIQRTEQGDSAMYLCASRGGRQGDAGELFFGEGSRLTVL.

V and J are TRBV11-2 and TRBJ2-1; the match to TRBD2 covers 14 bases. Germline-derived CDR1 and CDR2 are SGHAT and FQNNGV. Trimming cost V 7 bases and J 2 bases; bases outside gene matches: 7. This CDR3 region has 17 residues. CDR3 in DNA: TGTGCCAGCACCCGTGGGGGACTAGCGGGAGCCTACAATGAGCAGTTCTTC. This sequence encodes CASTRGGLAGAYNEQFF.